This is a list of T cell receptor beta chains from one sample in a study of cytomegalovirus exposure and HLA in healthy donors. Sequenced by immunoSEQ multiplex PCR; TCRdb stores in-frame clones only, minus some. This sample carries roughly 100,000 clones, roughly three quarters of them seen once, and the ten largest clones take around 4.1%. The material sequenced was PBMCs. All receptors derive from a man in his forties in good health and CMV-seronegative. CDR3s include the opening cysteine and the closing phenylalanine or tryptophan. Each record gives: clone size, V gene, CDR3 length, J gene, D gene, CDR3 DNA, CDR3 protein. D genes are given only for firm matches. Expanded clones get a size class; other rows say once, few or many, or leave the size out.

size: NA
V: TRBV5-6
length: 15
J: TRBJ1-4
D: TRBD1
DNA: TGTGCCAGCAGCTCATGGGACAGGGGAAATGAAAAACTGTTTTTT
CDR3: CASSSWDRGNEKLFF

size: NA
V: TRBV19
length: 12
J: TRBJ1-2
D: TRBD1
DNA: TGTGCCAGCAAGACAGGGTACTATGGCTACACCTTC
CDR3: CASKTGYYGYTF

size: NA
V: TRBV6-6
length: 13
J: TRBJ2-3
D: NA
DNA: TGTGCCAGCAGCGCAGGATTCACAGATACGCAGTATTTT
CDR3: CASSAGFTDTQYF

size: NA
V: TRBV18
length: 13
J: TRBJ2-5
D: NA
DNA: TGTGCCAGCTCACCGTTGGCGGGGGAGACCCAGTACTTC
CDR3: CASSPLAGETQYF

size: NA
V: TRBV28
length: 12
J: TRBJ1-2
D: NA
DNA: TGTGCCAGCAGTTTAGGCAGTTATGGCTACACCTTC
CDR3: CASSLGSYGYTF

size: few
V: TRBV18
length: 16
J: TRBJ2-2
D: NA
DNA: TGTGCCAGCTCACCACTCGACAGTCGGGCCACCGGGGAGCTGTTTTTT
CDR3: CASSPLDSRATGELFF

size: few
V: TRBV5-1
length: 16
J: TRBJ1-1
D: NA
DNA: TGCGCCAGCAGCTTGGAATCACACAGGGTTAAGGCTGAAGCTTTCTTT
CDR3: CASSLESHRVKAEAFF

size: NA
V: TRBV18
length: 12
J: TRBJ2-7
D: NA
DNA: TGTGCCAGCTCTCCCCTCGAGGGCGAGCAGTACTTC
CDR3: CASSPLEGEQYF

size: few
V: TRBV11-3
length: 13
J: TRBJ2-1
D: NA
DNA: TGTGCCAGCAGCTTAGATCCGGGCAATGAGCAGTTCTTC
CDR3: CASSLDPGNEQFF

size: NA
V: TRBV5-4
length: 20
J: TRBJ2-2
D: TRBD1
DNA: TGTGCCAGCAGCTTTTTTGCTTTAGGTTTGGGACAGGAGGTATCCGGGGAGCTGTTTTTT
CDR3: CASSFFALGLGQEVSGELFF

size: NA
V: TRBV18
length: 16
J: TRBJ1-4
D: TRBD1
DNA: TGTGCCAGCTCACAAGGACAGGGGGGAGCTAATGAAAAACTGTTTTTT
CDR3: CASSQGQGGANEKLFF

size: NA
V: TRBV10-3
length: 13
J: TRBJ1-1
D: TRBD1
DNA: TGTGCCATCAGTGAGACAGGGGACACTGAAGCTTTCTTT
CDR3: CAISETGDTEAFF

size: NA
V: TRBV28
length: 12
J: TRBJ2-2
D: NA
DNA: TGTGCCAGCAGCTCGAACACCGGGGAGCTGTTTTTT
CDR3: CASSSNTGELFF

size: once
V: TRBV6-5
length: 13
J: TRBJ1-2
D: TRBD1
DNA: TGTGCCAGTAGGGAAACAGGGGGTCCTGGCTACACCTTC
CDR3: CASRETGGPGYTF

size: NA
V: TRBV18
length: 13
J: TRBJ1-1
D: NA
DNA: TGTGCCAGCTCACCGGGAGGGAACACTGAAGCTTTCTTT
CDR3: CASSPGGNTEAFF

size: NA
V: TRBV19
length: 14
J: TRBJ1-4
D: NA
DNA: TGTGCCAGTTCGAAGCAGGGATCGAATGAAAAACTGTTTTTT
CDR3: CASSKQGSNEKLFF

size: few
V: TRBV15
length: 18
J: TRBJ2-1
D: TRBD2
DNA: TGTGCCACCAGCAGAGATACGGGACTAGCGGGGATCATCATTGAGCAGTTCTTC
CDR3: CATSRDTGLAGIIIEQFF

size: NA
V: TRBV7-2
length: 14
J: TRBJ1-1
D: TRBD1
DNA: TGTGCCAGCAGCGTCGACAGGGGGCTCACTGAAGCTTTCTTT
CDR3: CASSVDRGLTEAFF

size: NA
V: TRBV2
length: 13
J: TRBJ1-1
D: NA
DNA: TGTGCCAGCAGAGGGGAGGGAGTTACTGAAGCTTTCTTT
CDR3: CASRGEGVTEAFF

size: NA
V: TRBV14
length: 14
J: TRBJ1-6
D: NA
DNA: TGTGCCAGCAGCCAGCAGGCTTATAATTCACCCCTCCACTTT
CDR3: CASSQQAYNSPLHF

size: few
V: TRBV2
length: 14
J: TRBJ2-4
D: NA
DNA: TGTGCCAGCAGTGAGGGGGGGGCTAGGAACATTCAGTACTTC
CDR3: CASSEGGARNIQYF

size: NA
V: TRBV7-2
length: 15
J: TRBJ1-5
D: TRBD1
DNA: TGTGCCAGCAGCTCCATGGGACAGGGGAATCAGCCCCAGCATTTT
CDR3: CASSSMGQGNQPQHF

size: once
V: TRBV7-6
length: 15
J: TRBJ1-1
D: TRBD1
DNA: TGTGCCAGCAGCCCGAGGACAGGGCGGGACACTGAAGCTTTCTTT
CDR3: CASSPRTGRDTEAFF

size: once
V: TRBV10-3
length: 14
J: TRBJ2-1
D: TRBD2
DNA: TGTGCCATCGGTGGCCTAGCGGGGGTCGATGAGCAGTTCTTC
CDR3: CAIGGLAGVDEQFF

size: few
V: TRBV4-3
length: 15
J: TRBJ1-1
D: NA
DNA: TGCGCCAGCAGCCAACTAACGTCCCAGAACACTGAAGCTTTCTTT
CDR3: CASSQLTSQNTEAFF

size: few
V: TRBV2
length: 17
J: TRBJ1-5
D: NA
DNA: TGTGCCAGCAGCCAAAGCGGGGCACAGGGTTCAGAGCAGCCCCAGCATTTT
CDR3: CASSQSGAQGSEQPQHF

size: NA
V: TRBV9
length: 16
J: TRBJ2-3
D: TRBD2
DNA: TGTGCCAGCAGCGTAGTGGGTAGCGGGGTCCCAGATACGCAGTATTTT
CDR3: CASSVVGSGVPDTQYF

size: NA
V: TRBV7-2
length: 15
J: TRBJ1-2
D: TRBD1
DNA: TGTGCCAGCAGCATACAGGGGGCCACTAACTATGGCTACACCTTC
CDR3: CASSIQGATNYGYTF

size: NA
V: TRBV4-3
length: 16
J: TRBJ2-1
D: TRBD2
DNA: TGCGCCAGCAGCCGAAATCCAGCGGGGAATTACAATGAGCAGTTCTTC
CDR3: CASSRNPAGNYNEQFF

size: NA
V: TRBV9
length: 17
J: TRBJ2-6
D: NA
DNA: TGTGCCAGCAGCGTAGCAGCAGCTAGCTCTGGGGCCAACGTCCTGACTTTC
CDR3: CASSVAAASSGANVLTF

size: NA
V: TRBV21-1
length: 15
J: TRBJ2-6
D: NA
DNA: TGTGCCAGCAGCAGGGGGCTCTCTGGGGCCAACGTCCTGACTTTC
CDR3: CASSRGLSGANVLTF

size: NA
V: TRBV6-5
length: 14
J: TRBJ1-1
D: NA
DNA: TGTGCCAGCAGTTATTACAGGGTGAACACTGAAGCTTTCTTT
CDR3: CASSYYRVNTEAFF

size: NA
V: TRBV19
length: 14
J: TRBJ1-2
D: NA
DNA: TGTGCCAGTACCCCAGGACAAAATACGTGGGGCTACACCTTC
CDR3: CASTPGQNTWGYTF

size: NA
V: TRBV7-6
length: 18
J: TRBJ1-6
D: NA
DNA: TGTGCCAGCAGCCCACAGGGTCCAAGAGGTTGGTGTAATTCACCCCTCCACTTT
CDR3: CASSPQGPRGWCNSPLHF

size: once
V: TRBV10-3
length: 14
J: TRBJ1-6
D: TRBD1
DNA: TGTGCCATCAATGCAGGGGGAGGTTTTTCACCCCTCCACTTT
CDR3: CAINAGGGFSPLHF

size: NA
V: TRBV6-5
length: 15
J: TRBJ1-6
D: TRBD1
DNA: TGTGCCAGCAGTTACTCGTCGACAGGGGCCTCACCCCTCCACTTT
CDR3: CASSYSSTGASPLHF